This TCR beta chain was found in a study of spatial heterogeneity in lung cancer. Points from the study as a whole: In tumors, expanded intratumoral alpha and beta TCR counts tracked mutation counts.

TCRdb called the 5' RACE reads again in MiXCR, with one record for every CDR3 protein. This sample yields about 10,000 distinct CDR3 sequences, of which approximately 10% are seen a single time; roughly 13% belongs to the top ten. Indicated time point: sample taken at primary tumor resection. This clonotype is labeled as medium-sized (0.01 to 0.1%). What it recognizes is unknown. The CDR3 has 16 residues. Trimming removed 0 bases from V and 1 base from J, with 11 bases in between. Germline values: CDR1 SGHTA, CDR2 FQGNSA. This sequence joins TRBV7-2 and TRBJ2-3; D perhaps matches TRBD2 (6 bases). The sequence was obtained from a female donor with early-stage non-small cell lung cancer. The sample was lung tumor tissue, taken at surgery. The CDR3 reads CASSLAVGEGTDTQYF. The CDR3 bases are TGTGCCAGCAGCTTAGCGGTGGGGGAGGGCACAGATACGCAGTATTTT.